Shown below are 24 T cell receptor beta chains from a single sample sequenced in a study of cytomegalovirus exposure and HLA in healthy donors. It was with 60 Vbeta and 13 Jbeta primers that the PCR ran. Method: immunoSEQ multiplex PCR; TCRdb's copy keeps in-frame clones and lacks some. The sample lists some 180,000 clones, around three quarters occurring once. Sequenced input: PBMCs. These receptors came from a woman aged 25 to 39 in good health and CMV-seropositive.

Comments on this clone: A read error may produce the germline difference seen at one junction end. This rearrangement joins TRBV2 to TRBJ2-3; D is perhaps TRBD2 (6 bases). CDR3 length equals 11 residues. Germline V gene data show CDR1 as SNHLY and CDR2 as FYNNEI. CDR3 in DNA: TGTGCCAGCAGTGAATTGTGGGGGGTAGATTTT. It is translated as CASSELWGVDF.

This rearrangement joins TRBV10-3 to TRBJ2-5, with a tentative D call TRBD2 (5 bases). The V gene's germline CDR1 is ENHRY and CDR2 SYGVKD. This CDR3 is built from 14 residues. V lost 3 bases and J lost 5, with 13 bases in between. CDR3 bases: TGTGCCATCAGTGATTCCCGGGGTGGGGAGACCCAGTACTTC. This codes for CAISDSRGGETQYF.

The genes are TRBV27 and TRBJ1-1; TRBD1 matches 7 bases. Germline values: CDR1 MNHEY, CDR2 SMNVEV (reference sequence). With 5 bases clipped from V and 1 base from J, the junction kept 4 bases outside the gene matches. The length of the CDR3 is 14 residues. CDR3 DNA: TGTGCCAGCAGTCCCCGACAGGGGAACACTGAAGCTTTCTTT. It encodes CASSPRQGNTEAFF.

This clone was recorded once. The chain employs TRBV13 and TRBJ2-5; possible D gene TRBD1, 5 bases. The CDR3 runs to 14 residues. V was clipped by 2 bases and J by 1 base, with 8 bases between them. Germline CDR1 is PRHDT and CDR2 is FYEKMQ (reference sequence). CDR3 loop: CASSLIGVQETQYF. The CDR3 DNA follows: TGTGCCAGCAGCTTAATAGGGGTCCAAGAGACCCAGTACTTC.

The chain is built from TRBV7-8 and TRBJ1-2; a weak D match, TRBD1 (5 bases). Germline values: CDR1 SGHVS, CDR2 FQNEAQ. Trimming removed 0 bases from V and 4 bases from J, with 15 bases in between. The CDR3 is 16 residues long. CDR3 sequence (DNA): TGTGCCAGCAGCTTAGCGCATTACGTTAGGGGCTATGGCTACACCTTC. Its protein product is CASSLAHYVRGYGYTF. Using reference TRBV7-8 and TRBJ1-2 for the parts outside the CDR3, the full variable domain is GAGVSQSPRYKVAKRGQDVALRCDPISGHVSLFWYQQALGQGPEFLTYFQNEAQLDKSGLPSDRFFAERPEGSVSTLKIQRTQQEDSAVYLCASSLAHYVRGYGYTFGSGTRLTVV.

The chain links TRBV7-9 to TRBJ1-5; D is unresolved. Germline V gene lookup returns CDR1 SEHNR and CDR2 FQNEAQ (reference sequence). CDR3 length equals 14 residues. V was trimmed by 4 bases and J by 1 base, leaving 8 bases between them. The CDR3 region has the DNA TGTGCCAGCAGCTACGACTGGAGCAATCAGCCCCAGCATTTT. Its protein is CASSYDWSNQPQHF.

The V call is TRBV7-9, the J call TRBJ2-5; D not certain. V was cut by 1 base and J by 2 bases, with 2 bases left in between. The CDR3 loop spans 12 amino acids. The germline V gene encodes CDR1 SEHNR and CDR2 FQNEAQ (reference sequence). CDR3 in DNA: TGTGCCAGCAGCTTAGTACAAGAGACCCAGTACTTC. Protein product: CASSLVQETQYF.

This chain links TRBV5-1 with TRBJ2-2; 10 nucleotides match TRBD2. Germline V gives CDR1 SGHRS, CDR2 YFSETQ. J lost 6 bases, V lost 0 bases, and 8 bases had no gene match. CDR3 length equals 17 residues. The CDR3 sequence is CASSLAGTSELAGELFF. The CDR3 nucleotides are TGCGCCAGCAGCTTGGCCGGGACTAGCGAGTTGGCCGGGGAGCTGTTTTTT.

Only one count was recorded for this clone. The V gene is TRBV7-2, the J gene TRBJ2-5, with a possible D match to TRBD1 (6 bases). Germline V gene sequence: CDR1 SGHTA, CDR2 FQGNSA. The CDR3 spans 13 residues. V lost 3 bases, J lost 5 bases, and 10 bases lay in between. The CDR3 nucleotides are TGTGCCAGCAGCTTCCACAGGGAGGAGACCCAGTACTTC. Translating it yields CASSFHREETQYF.

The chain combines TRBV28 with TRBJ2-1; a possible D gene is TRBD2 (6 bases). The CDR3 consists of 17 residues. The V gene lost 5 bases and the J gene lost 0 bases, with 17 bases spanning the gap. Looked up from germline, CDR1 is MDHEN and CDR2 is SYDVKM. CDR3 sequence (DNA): TGTGCCAGCAGTCCCATGGCGGGGCGGTCCTCCTACAATGAGCAGTTCTTC. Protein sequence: CASSPMAGRSSYNEQFF.

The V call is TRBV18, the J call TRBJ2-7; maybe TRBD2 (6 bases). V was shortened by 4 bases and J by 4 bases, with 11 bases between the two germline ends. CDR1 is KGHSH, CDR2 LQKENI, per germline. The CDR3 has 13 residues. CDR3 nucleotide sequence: TGTGCCAGCTCACTCACTAGCAAGTACGAGCAGTACTTC. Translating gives CASSLTSKYEQYF. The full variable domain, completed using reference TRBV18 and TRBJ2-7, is NAGVMQNPRHLVRRRGQEARLRCSPMKGHSHVYWYRQLPEEGLKFMVYLQKENIIDESGMPKERFSAEFPKEGPSILRIQQVVRGDSAAYFCASSLTSKYEQYFGPGTRLTVT.

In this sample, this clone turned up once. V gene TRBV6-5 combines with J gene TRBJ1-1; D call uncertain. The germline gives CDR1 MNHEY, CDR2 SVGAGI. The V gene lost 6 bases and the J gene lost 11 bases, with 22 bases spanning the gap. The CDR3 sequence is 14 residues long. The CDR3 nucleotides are TGTGCCAGCAGGTCTCGAAGAGCCCGGGAGTCTGCTTTCTTT. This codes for CASRSRRARESAFF.

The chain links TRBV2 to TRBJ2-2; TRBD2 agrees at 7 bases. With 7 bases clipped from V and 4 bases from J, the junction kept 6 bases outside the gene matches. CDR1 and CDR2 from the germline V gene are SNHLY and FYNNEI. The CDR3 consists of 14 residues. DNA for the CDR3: TGTGCCAGCAAGAGCCTAGCGGCCACCGGGGAGCTGTTTTTT. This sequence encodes CASKSLAATGELFF. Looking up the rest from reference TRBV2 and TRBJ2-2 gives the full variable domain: EPEVTQTPSHQVTQMGQEVILRCVPISNHLYFYWYRQILGQKVEFLVSFYNNEISEKSEIFDDQFSVERPDGSNFTLKIRSTKLEDSAMYFCASKSLAATGELFFGEGSRLTVL.

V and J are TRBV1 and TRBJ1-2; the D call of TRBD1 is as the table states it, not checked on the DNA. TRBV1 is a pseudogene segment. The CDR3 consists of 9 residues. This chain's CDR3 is CTSSYSYTF. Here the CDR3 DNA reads TGCACCAGCAGTTACAGCTACACCTTC.

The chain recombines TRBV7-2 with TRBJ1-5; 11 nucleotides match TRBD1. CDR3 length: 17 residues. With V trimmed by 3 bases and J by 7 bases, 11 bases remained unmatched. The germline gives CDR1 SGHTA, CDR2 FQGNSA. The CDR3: CASSFWGGTGGDQPQHF. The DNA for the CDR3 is TGTGCCAGCAGCTTTTGGGGAGGGACAGGGGGGGACCAGCCCCAGCATTTT. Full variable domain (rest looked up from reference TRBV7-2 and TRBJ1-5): GAGVSQSPSNKVTEKGKDVELRCDPISGHTALYWYRQSLGQGLEFLIYFQGNSAPDKSGLPSDRFSAERTGGSVSTLTIQRTQQEDSAVYLCASSFWGGTGGDQPQHFGDGTRLSIL.

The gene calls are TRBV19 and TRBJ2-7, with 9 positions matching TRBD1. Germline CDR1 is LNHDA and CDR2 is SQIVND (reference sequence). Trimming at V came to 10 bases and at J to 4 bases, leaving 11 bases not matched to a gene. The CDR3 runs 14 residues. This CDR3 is CATAPGTGSYEQYF. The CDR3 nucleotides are TGTGCCACCGCCCCCGGGACAGGGAGTTACGAGCAGTACTTC.

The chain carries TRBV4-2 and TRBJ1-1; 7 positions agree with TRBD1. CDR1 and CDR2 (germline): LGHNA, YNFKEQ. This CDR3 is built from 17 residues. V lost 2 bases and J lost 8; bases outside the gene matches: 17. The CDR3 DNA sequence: TGTGCCAGCAGCCAACTTTCCGGCCTGGGACAGCTAAAAGAAGCTTTCTTT. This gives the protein CASSQLSGLGQLKEAFF.

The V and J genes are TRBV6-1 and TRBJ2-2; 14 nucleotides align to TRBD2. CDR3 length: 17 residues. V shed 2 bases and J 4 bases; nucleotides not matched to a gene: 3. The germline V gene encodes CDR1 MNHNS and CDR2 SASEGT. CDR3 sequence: CASSEPGLAGGTGELFF. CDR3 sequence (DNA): TGTGCCAGCAGTGAACCCGGACTAGCGGGGGGCACCGGGGAGCTGTTTTTT.

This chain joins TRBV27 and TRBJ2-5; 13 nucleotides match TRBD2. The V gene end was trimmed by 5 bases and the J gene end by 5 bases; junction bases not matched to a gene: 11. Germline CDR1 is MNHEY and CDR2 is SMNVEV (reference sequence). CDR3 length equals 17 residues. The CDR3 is CASSPGLAGEGWETQYF. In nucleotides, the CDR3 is TGTGCCAGCAGTCCCGGACTAGCGGGAGAGGGCTGGGAGACCCAGTACTTC.

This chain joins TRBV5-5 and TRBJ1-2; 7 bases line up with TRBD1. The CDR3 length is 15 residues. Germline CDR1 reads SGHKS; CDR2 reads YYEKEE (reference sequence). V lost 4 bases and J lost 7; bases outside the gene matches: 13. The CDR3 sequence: CASSPTGPLYSGYTF. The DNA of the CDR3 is TGTGCCAGCAGCCCGACAGGGCCCCTTTATAGTGGCTACACCTTC.

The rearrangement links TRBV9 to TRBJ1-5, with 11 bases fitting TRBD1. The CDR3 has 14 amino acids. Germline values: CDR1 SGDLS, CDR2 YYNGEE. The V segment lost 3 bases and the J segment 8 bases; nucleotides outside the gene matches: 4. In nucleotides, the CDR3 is TGTGCCAGCAGCGGGGGACAGGGGGGAGAGCCCCAGCATTTT. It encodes CASSGGQGGEPQHF.

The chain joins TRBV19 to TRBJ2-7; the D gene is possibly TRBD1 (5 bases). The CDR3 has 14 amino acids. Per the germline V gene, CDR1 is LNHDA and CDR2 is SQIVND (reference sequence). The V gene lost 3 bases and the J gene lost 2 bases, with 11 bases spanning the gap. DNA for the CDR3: TGTGCCAGTAGTATCACAGGATACACCTACGAGCAGTACTTC. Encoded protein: CASSITGYTYEQYF.

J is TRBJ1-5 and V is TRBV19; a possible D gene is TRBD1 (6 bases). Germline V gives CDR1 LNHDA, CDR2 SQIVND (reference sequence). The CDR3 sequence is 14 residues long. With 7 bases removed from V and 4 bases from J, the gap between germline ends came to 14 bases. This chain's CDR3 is CASTGVQGNQPQHF. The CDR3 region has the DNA TGTGCCAGTACCGGGGTACAGGGTAATCAGCCCCAGCATTTT.

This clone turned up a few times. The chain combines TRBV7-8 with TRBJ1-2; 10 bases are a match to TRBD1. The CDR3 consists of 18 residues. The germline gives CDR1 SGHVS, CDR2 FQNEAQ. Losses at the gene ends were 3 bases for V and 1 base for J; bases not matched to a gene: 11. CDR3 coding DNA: TGTGCCAGCAGCTTTAACCGGGACAGGGGTCCGGGTAACTATGGCTACACCTTC. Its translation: CASSFNRDRGPGNYGYTF.